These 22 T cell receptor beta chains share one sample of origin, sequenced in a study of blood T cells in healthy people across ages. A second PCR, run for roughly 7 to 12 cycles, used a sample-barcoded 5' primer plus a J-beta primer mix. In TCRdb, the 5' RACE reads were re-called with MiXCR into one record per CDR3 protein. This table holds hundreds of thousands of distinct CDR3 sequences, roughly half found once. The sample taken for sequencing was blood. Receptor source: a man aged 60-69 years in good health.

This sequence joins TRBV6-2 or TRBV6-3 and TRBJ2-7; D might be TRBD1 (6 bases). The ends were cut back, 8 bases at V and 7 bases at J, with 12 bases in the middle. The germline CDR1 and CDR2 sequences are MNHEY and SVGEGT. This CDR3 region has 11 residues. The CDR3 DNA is TGTGCCAGCGTACAGGGTGGGGAGCAGTACTTC. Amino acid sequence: CASVQGGEQYF.

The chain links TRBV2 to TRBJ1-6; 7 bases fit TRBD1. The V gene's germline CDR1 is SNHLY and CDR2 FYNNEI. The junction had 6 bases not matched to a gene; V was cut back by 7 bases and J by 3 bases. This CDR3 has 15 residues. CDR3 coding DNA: TGTGCCAGCACCTTGGGACAGCTCTATAATTCACCCCTCCACTTT. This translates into CASTLGQLYNSPLHF. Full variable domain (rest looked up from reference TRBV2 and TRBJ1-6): EPEVTQTPSHQVTQMGQEVILRCVPISNHLYFYWYRQILGQKVEFLVSFYNNEISEKSEIFDDQFSVERPDGSNFTLKIRSTKLEDSAMYFCASTLGQLYNSPLHFGNGTRLTVT.

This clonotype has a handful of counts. Written as DNA, the CDR3 is TGCAGTGCTGTTCGCCAGAGGACAGAAGAGACCCAGTACTTC. This encodes CSAVRQRTEETQYF. This chain links TRBV20-1 with TRBJ2-5, with D possibly TRBD1 on 6 matching bases. Germline CDR1 reads DFQATT; CDR2 reads SNEGSKA (reference sequence). The CDR3 length is 14 residues. The germline V and J ends were trimmed by 5 bases and 3 bases, with 16 bases remaining between them.

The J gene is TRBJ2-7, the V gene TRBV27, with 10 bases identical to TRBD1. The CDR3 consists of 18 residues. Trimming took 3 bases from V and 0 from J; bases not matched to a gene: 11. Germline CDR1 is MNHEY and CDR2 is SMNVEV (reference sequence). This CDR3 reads CASSFSDRGDSCSYEQYF. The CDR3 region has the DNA TGTGCCAGCAGTTTTTCGGACAGGGGGGATTCCTGCTCCTACGAGCAGTACTTC.

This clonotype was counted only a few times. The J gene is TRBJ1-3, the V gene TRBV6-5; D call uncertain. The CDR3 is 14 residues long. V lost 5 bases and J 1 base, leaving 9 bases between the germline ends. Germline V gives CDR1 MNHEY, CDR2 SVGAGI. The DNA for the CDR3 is TGTGCCAGCAGTCCGGACGGTTCTGGAAACACCATATATTTT. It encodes CASSPDGSGNTIYF.

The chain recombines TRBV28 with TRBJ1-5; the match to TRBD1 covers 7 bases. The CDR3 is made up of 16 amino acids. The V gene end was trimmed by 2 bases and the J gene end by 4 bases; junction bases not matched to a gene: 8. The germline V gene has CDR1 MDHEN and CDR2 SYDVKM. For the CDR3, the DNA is TGTGCCAGCAGTTTAGGAGCGGGACAGCCGAATCAGCCCCAGCATTTT. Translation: CASSLGAGQPNQPQHF.

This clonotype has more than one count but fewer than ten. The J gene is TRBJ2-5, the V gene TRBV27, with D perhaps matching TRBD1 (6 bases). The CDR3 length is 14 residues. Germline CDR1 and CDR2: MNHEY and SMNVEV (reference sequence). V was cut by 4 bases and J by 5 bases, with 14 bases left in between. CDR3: CASSSTGSWETQYF. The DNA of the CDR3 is TGTGCCAGCAGTTCCACAGGGTCTTGGGAGACCCAGTACTTC.

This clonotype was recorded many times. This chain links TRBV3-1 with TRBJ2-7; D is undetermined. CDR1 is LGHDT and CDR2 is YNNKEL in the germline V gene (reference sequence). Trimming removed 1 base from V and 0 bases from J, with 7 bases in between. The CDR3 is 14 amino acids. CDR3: CASSQGGISYEQYF. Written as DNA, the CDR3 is TGTGCCAGCAGCCAAGGGGGTATCTCCTACGAGCAGTACTTC.

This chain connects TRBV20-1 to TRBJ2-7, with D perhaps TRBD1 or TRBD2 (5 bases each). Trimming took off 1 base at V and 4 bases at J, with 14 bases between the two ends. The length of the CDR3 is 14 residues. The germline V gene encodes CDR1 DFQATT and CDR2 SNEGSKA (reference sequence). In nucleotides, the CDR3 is TGCAGTGCTAGAGGCGTACCAGGGAGATACGAGCAGTACTTC. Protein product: CSARGVPGRYEQYF.

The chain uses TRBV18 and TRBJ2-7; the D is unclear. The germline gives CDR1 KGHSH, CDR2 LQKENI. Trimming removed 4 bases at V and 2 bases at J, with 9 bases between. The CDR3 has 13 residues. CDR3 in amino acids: CASSLPQTYEQYF. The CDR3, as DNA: TGTGCCAGCTCACTACCCCAAACCTACGAGCAGTACTTC.

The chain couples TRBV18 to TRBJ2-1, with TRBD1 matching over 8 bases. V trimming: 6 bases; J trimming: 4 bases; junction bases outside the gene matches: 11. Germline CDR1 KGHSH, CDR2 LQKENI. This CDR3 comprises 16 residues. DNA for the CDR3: TGTGCCAGCTCCCCAATCGACCAGGGGGCGTACAATGAGCAGTTCTTC. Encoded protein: CASSPIDQGAYNEQFF.

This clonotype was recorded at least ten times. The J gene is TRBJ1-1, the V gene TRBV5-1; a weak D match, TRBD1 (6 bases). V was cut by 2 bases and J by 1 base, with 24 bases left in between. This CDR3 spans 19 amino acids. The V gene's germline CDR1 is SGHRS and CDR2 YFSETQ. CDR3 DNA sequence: TGCGCCAGCAGCTTTCGTAGGACTACCGGGGGCCGTTCGAACACTGAAGCTTTCTTT. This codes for CASSFRRTTGGRSNTEAFF.

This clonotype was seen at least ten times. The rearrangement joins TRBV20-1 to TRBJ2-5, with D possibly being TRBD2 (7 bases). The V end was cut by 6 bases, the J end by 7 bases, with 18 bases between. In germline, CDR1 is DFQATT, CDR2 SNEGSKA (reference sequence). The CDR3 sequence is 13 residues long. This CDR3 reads CSARSLGGGTQYF. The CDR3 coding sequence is TGCAGTGCCCGTTCACTAGGGGGGGGGACCCAGTACTTC.

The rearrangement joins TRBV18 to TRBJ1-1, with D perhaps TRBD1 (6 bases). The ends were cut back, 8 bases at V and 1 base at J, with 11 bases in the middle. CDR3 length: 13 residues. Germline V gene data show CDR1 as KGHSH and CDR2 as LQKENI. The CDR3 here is CASMRTANTEAFF. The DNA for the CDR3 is TGTGCCAGCATGCGGACAGCGAACACTGAAGCTTTCTTT. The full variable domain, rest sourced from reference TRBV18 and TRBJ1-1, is NAGVMQNPRHLVRRRGQEARLRCSPMKGHSHVYWYRQLPEEGLKFMVYLQKENIIDESGMPKERFSAEFPKEGPSILRIQQVVRGDSAAYFCASMRTANTEAFFGQGTRLTVV.

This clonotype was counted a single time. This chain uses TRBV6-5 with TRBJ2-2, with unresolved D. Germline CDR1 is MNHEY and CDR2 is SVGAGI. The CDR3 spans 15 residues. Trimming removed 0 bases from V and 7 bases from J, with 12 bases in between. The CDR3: CASSYSRITGGELFF. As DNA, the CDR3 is TGTGCCAGCAGTTACTCGAGAATTACCGGCGGGGAGCTGTTTTTT.

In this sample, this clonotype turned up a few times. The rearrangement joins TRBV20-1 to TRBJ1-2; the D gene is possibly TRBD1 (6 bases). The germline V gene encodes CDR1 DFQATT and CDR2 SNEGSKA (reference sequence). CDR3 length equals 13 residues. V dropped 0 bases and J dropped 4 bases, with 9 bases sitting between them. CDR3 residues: CSAREGRGYGYTF. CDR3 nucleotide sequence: TGCAGTGCTAGAGAGGGCAGGGGCTATGGCTACACCTTC.

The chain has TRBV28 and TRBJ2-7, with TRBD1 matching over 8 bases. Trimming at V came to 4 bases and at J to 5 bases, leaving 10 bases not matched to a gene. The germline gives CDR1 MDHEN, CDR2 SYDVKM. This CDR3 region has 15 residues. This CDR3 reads CASSSSRTGLNEQYF. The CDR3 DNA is TGTGCCAGCAGTTCAAGCCGGACAGGGTTAAACGAGCAGTACTTC. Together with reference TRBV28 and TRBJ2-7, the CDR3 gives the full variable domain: DVKVTQSSRYLVKRTGEKVFLECVQDMDHENMFWYRQDPGLGLRLIYFSYDVKMKEKGDIPEGYSVSREKKERFSLILESASTNQTSMYLCASSSSRTGLNEQYFGPGTRLTVT.

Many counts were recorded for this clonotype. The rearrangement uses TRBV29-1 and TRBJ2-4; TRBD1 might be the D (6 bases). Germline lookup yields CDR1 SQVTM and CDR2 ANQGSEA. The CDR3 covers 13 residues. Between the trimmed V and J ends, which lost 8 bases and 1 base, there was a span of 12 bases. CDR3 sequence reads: CSIQRGAKNIQYF. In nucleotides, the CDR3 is TGCAGCATTCAAAGGGGGGCCAAAAACATTCAGTACTTC. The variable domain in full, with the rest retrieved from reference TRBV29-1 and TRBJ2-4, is SAVISQKPSRDICQRGTSLTIQCQVDSQVTMMFWYRQQPGQSLTLIATANQGSEATYESGFVIDKFPISRPNLTFSTLTVSNMSPEDSSIYLCSIQRGAKNIQYFGAGTRLSVL.

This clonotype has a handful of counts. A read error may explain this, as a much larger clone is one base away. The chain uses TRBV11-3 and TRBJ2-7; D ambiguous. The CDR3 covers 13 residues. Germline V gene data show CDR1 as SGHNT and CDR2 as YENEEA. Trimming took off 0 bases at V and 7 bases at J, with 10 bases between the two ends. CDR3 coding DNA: TGTGCCAGCAGCTTAGAACACAACAATGAGCAGTACTTC. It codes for CASSLEHNNEQYF.

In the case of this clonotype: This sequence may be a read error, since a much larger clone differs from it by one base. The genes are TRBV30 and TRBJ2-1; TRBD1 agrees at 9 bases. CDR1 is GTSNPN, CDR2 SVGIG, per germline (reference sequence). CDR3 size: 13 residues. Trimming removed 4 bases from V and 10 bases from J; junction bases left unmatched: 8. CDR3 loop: CAWKDRGHQEQFF. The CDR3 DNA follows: TGTGCCTGGAAGGACAGGGGCCATCAGGAGCAGTTCTTC.

The CDR3 sequence: CASSPAPGPDTQYF. CDR3 bases: TGTGCCAGCTCACCAGCCCCAGGGCCAGATACGCAGTATTTT. V is TRBV18 and J is TRBJ2-3, with a weak D call TRBD1 (5 bases). Germline V gene data show CDR1 as KGHSH and CDR2 as LQKENI. The CDR3 contains 14 residues. Trimming took 2 bases from V and 4 from J, leaving 10 bases between them.

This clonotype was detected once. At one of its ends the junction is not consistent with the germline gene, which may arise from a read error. CDR3 loop: CASSSQRLTDAQYF. CDR3 nucleotides: TGTGCCAGCAGCTCACAGAGACTCACAGATGCGCAGTATTTT. V and J are TRBV7-2 and TRBJ2-3; D unclear. The CDR3 has 14 amino acids. The germline CDR1 and CDR2 sequences are SGHTA and FQGNSA.